This TCR beta chain was recorded in a study of blood T cell repertoires in COVID-19. The overall study: Specimens from acute and convalescent COVID-19 originated in the United States, Italy and Spain.

Per the original methods: Estimated nucleated cell counts came from reference gene primer amplification. The table came from immunoSEQ multiplex PCR; TCRdb's copy has only in-frame clones and leaves some out. The V and J calls and clone size come from that table; D and trimming were worked out from the DNA. Of approximately 50,000 clones in the sample, nearly 95% were seen once. The V and J ends lost 0 bases and 3 bases respectively, with 10 bases between them. The CDR3 is made up of 14 amino acids. Germline V CDR1 and CDR2: SGHRS, YFSETQ. The sequence came from a man aged 50-60 years with active COVID-19. The chain joins TRBV5-1 to TRBJ2-7; D is possibly TRBD1 (5 bases). The sequenced sample consisted of peripheral blood. CDR3 bases: TGCGCCAGCAGCTTGGGACAGTCGATCTACGAGCAGTACTTC. Amino acids: CASSLGQSIYEQYF.